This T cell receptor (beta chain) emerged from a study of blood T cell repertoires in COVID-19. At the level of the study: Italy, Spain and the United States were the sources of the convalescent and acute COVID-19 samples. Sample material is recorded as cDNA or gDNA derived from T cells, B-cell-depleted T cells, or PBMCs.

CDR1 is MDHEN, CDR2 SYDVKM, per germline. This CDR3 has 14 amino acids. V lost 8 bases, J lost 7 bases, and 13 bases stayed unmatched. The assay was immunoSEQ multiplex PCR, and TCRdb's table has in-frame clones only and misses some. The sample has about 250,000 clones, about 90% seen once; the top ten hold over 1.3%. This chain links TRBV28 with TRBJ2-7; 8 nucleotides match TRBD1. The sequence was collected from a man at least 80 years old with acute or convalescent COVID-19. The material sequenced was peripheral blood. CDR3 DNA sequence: TGTGCCAGCCGGACCAGGGGGCGCAGGGAAGAGCAGTACTTC. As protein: CASRTRGRREEQYF.